These T cell receptor beta chains were read from a single sample in a study of early T cells in non-severe SARS-CoV-2 infection. TCRdb re-analysed the 5' RACE reads in MiXCR, keeping a single row per CDR3 protein. The sample lists roughly 56,000 distinct CDR3 sequences; over 7% were seen once. The sample was whole blood. The receptors come from an adult who was a healthcare worker with PCR-confirmed SARS-CoV-2 infection or an uninfected control (not recorded which). CDR3s include the opening cysteine and the closing phenylalanine or tryptophan. Fields, in order: clone size, J gene, D gene, V gene, CDR3 DNA, CDR3 protein. A D gene is named only where the DNA matches it firmly. The size entry is marked missing in some rows and otherwise reads once, few, many or a size class.

NA | TRBJ2-7 | TRBD1 | TRBV5-4 | TGTGCCAGCAGGAACCCCGGGACAGAGGCTTACGAGCAGTACTTC | CASRNPGTEAYEQYF
NA | TRBJ2-2 | TRBD2 | TRBV29-1 | TGCAGCGTTCCCGGGACTAGCGGGAGTACCGGGGAGCTGTTTTTT | CSVPGTSGSTGELFF
NA | TRBJ2-7 | NA | TRBV5-5 | TGTGCCAGCAGCTTGTGGATGCAAACCTACGAGCAGTACTTC | CASSLWMQTYEQYF
few | TRBJ1-2 | TRBD1 | TRBV27 | TGTGCCAGCAGTTTCGCAGGGGGCCATGGCTACACCTTC | CASSFAGGHGYTF
NA | TRBJ2-5 | NA | TRBV12-3/TRBV12-4 | TGTGCCAGCAGTTTATCCCAAGAGACCCAGTACTTC | CASSLSQETQYF
NA | TRBJ2-7 | NA | TRBV6-1 | TGTGCCAGCAGTGAAGACAGGTATTACGAGCAGTACTTC | CASSEDRYYEQYF
few | TRBJ2-1 | NA | TRBV3-1 | TGTGCCAGCAGCAATAACTATAGGGATGAGCAGTTCTTC | CASSNNYRDEQFF
NA | TRBJ2-3 | NA | TRBV2 | TGTGCCAGCAGTGAATCGGGGCCGGCAGATACGCAGTATTTT | CASSESGPADTQYF
NA | TRBJ2-1 | NA | TRBV6-1 | TGTGCCAGCAGACAGGGATTCAAGTCCTACAATGAGCAGTTCTTC | CASRQGFKSYNEQFF
many | TRBJ1-1 | NA | TRBV2 | TGTGCCAGCAGAGGAACACCGGGCATCTCTGAAGCTTTCTTT | CASRGTPGISEAFF
many | TRBJ1-5 | TRBD1 | TRBV4-1 | TGCGCCAGCAGCCAAGATCCCGGGACAGGGTATCAGCCCCAGCATTTT | CASSQDPGTGYQPQHF
many | TRBJ2-1 | NA | TRBV6-5 | TGTGCCAGCAGTTACTCCCCCGGGCAATACAATGAGCAGTTCTTC | CASSYSPGQYNEQFF
few | TRBJ2-5 | NA | TRBV6-6 | TGTGCCAGCAGTTCCGAGAGGGAGACCCAGTACTTC | CASSSERETQYF
few | TRBJ1-1 | NA | TRBV6-5 | TGTGCCAGCAGTTTAGAAAGGGGGAATCGAGCTTTCTTT | CASSLERGNRAFF
few | TRBJ2-1 | NA | TRBV5-4 | TGTGCCAGCGGGGGTGGCCTAGCCAATGAGCAGTTCTTC | CASGGGLANEQFF
few | TRBJ2-1 | NA | TRBV3-1 | TGTGCCAGCAGCCAGAGGGCCTTCGGTGAGCAGTTCTTC | CASSQRAFGEQFF
few | TRBJ1-1 | NA | TRBV5-3 | TGTGCCAGAAGCCCATGGAGGAGGGACACTGAAGCTTTCTTT | CARSPWRRDTEAFF
NA | TRBJ2-2 | TRBD1 | TRBV11-2 | TGTGCCAGCAGCAGGGACAGCGCGAACACCGGGGAGCTGTTTTTT | CASSRDSANTGELFF
many | TRBJ2-6 | NA | TRBV2 | TGTGCCAGCACCCCTATCGCCAACGTCCTGACTTTC | CASTPIANVLTF
few | TRBJ2-2 | NA | TRBV15 | TGTGCCACCAGCAGAGTCGATGGAAAAGCCGGGGAGCTGTTTTTT | CATSRVDGKAGELFF
few | TRBJ1-5 | NA | TRBV19 | TGTGCCAGTAGTAACAGGGAGGAAACGGCTCAGCCCCAGCATTTT | CASSNREETAQPQHF
NA | TRBJ2-4 | TRBD1 | TRBV5-4 | TGTGCCAGCAGCCCGACAGGGAGTATCGCCAAAAACATTCAGTACTTC | CASSPTGSIAKNIQYF
NA | TRBJ2-5 | TRBD2 | TRBV7-3 | TGTGCCAGCGCACCGCTAGCGGGAGGGCCGGGTGAGACCCAGTACTTC | CASAPLAGGPGETQYF
few | TRBJ2-7 | NA | TRBV30 | TGTGCCTGGAGTGTAGACTGGGGCTACGAGCAGTACTTC | CAWSVDWGYEQYF
many | TRBJ2-7 | TRBD1 | TRBV6-6 | TGTGCCAGCAGTTACGGGACAGGCCCCGAGCAGTACTTC | CASSYGTGPEQYF
NA | TRBJ1-1 | NA | TRBV5-1 | TGCGCCAGCAGCCCCACGACAGCCAGATTGAACACTGAAGCTTTCTTT | CASSPTTARLNTEAFF
NA | TRBJ2-1 | TRBD2 | TRBV10-3 | TGTGCCATCAGTGGTTTAGCGGGAGATGAGCAGTTCTTC | CAISGLAGDEQFF
few | TRBJ2-2 | NA | TRBV14 | TGTGCCAGCAGCCGGGATGTTTTTTGGAACACCGGGGAGCTGTTTTTT | CASSRDVFWNTGELFF
many | TRBJ2-6 | NA | TRBV18 | TGTGCCAGCTCACCAGAGTCTGGGGCCAACGTCCTGACTTTC | CASSPESGANVLTF
few | TRBJ2-5 | NA | TRBV7-7 | TGTGCCAGCAGCCAACTGGGCGCGGGAGAGACCCAGTACTTC | CASSQLGAGETQYF
NA | TRBJ2-1 | NA | TRBV20-1 | TGCAGTGCTAGAGATGGGCTTATTAGCGGTGAGCAGTTCTTC | CSARDGLISGEQFF
NA | TRBJ1-2 | TRBD1 | TRBV20-1 | TGCAGTTGTGCTAGACCGGGACAGTCCTATGGCTACACCTTC | CSCARPGQSYGYTF
many | TRBJ2-5 | NA | TRBV12-3/TRBV12-4 | TGTGCCAGCAGTGGAGGCGATGACCCTCAAGAGACCCAGTACTTC | CASSGGDDPQETQYF
many | TRBJ1-1 | NA | TRBV7-9 | TGTGCCAGCAGCTTAGCGGTGAACGCTGAAGCTTTCTTT | CASSLAVNAEAFF
NA | TRBJ2-3 | TRBD1 | TRBV11-2 | TGTGCCAGCAGCTCCGCGGACAGGTTGTCGGCAGATACGCAGTATTTT | CASSSADRLSADTQYF
NA | TRBJ2-7 | TRBD1 | TRBV20-1 | TGCAGTGCCCCAGGTACAGGGGGGACCTACGAGCAGTACTTC | CSAPGTGGTYEQYF
many | TRBJ2-1 | TRBD2 | TRBV7-9 | TGTGCCACTCGCGCGGGACTAGATTTCGGTGAGCAGTTCTTC | CATRAGLDFGEQFF
few | TRBJ2-2 | TRBD1 | TRBV11-3 | TGTGCCAGCAGCTTAGATGGTTTAGCAGGGGGAACCGGGGAGCTGTTTTTT | CASSLDGLAGGTGELFF
NA | TRBJ2-5 | TRBD2 | TRBV20-1 | TGCAGGACATCCGGGACTAGCGGAGAGACCCAGTACTTC | CRTSGTSGETQYF
many | TRBJ2-6 | NA | TRBV12-3/TRBV12-4 | TGTGCCAGCAGTTCGGGCAGGGCTGGGGCCAACGTCCTGACTTTC | CASSSGRAGANVLTF
many | TRBJ1-5 | TRBD1 | TRBV12-3/TRBV12-4 | TGTGCCAGCAGTTTTGTCGTGTCGGTCAGGGGGCGTAATCAGCCCCAGCATTTT | CASSFVVSVRGRNQPQHF
NA | TRBJ1-2 | NA | TRBV29-1 | TGCAGCGTTGAAGACAGGTCCTATGGCTACACCTTC | CSVEDRSYGYTF